The T cell receptor beta chain under discussion was sequenced for a study of cytomegalovirus exposure and HLA in healthy donors. This PCR relied on a set of 60 Vbeta primers and 13 Jbeta primers. TCRdb's copy holds only in-frame clones and misses some; the assay was immunoSEQ multiplex PCR. The sample lists approximately 73,000 clones, over 55% occurring once. Unmatched junction bases numbered 10, after V lost 5 bases and J lost 0 bases. The CDR3 consists of 17 residues. From germline, CDR1 is LNHDA and CDR2 SQIVND (reference sequence). Study findings and constraints: Researchers left out some V segments, among them TRBV6-2 and TRBV6-3, as indistinguishable. Both high specificity and high sensitivity reportedly marked the classifier's diagnosis of cytomegalovirus status. Roughly uniform depth of sequencing across donors was assumed in presence/absence analyses. A later analysis found TCR association rates differed by HLA locus, highest for DRB1 and lowest for HLA-C.

Of note for this clone: Its specificity is not known.

This clonotype was obtained from a man younger than 45 in good health and CMV-seropositive. Sequencing used PBMCs. V is TRBV19 and J is TRBJ1-2; 9 bases are a match to TRBD1. CDR3 region: CASSPRDREPPNYGYTF. The DNA for the CDR3 is TGTGCCAGTAGTCCCCGGGACAGGGAGCCTCCTAACTATGGCTACACCTTC.